These T cell receptor beta chains were read from a single sample in a study of control samples from healthy donors and cancer patients. Repertoires were generated with immunoSEQ multiplex PCR, while TCRdb's copy carries only in-frame clones and drops some. The sample holds 100,000 to 150,000 clones, around nine tenths seen once. The sample was blood. The receptors were sampled from a man aged 35-49 years in good health. Each CDR3 is given with its conserved first and last residue. D genes are given only for firm matches. For some rows the clone size is stated as once, few or many, or as a class when expanded; others skip it.

CATSAWGTSTDTQYF TGTGCCACCAGCGCTTGGGGGACTAGCACAGATACGCAGTATTTT - TRBJ2-3 TRBV15 -
CAISETGTYTEAFF TGTGCCATCAGTGAGACAGGGACGTACACTGAAGCTTTCTTT - TRBJ1-1 TRBV10-3 -
CASSQSTSAHYEQYF TGTGCCAGCAGCCAATCCACTAGCGCGCACTACGAGCAGTACTTC TRBD2 TRBJ2-7 TRBV4-2 -
CASSRTGPADTQYF TGTGCCAGCAGTCGGACTGGGCCCGCAGATACGCAGTATTTT - TRBJ2-3 TRBV2 -
CASGQGLFNQPQHF TGTGCTAGTGGCCAGGGCCTTTTCAATCAGCCCCAGCATTTT - TRBJ1-5 TRBV12-5 -
CASSSDRHYGYTF TGTGCCAGCAGTTCCGACCGTCACTATGGCTACACCTTC - TRBJ1-2 TRBV12-3/TRBV12-4 -
CASSRQGSPLHF TGTGCCAGCTCACGTCAGGGTTCACCCCTCCACTTT - TRBJ1-6 TRBV18 -
CASRTGPVEAFF TGCGCCAGCAGGACAGGACCCGTTGAAGCTTTCTTT - TRBJ1-1 TRBV10-2 -
CASSVSLGGTRGKPDTQYF TGTGCCAGCAGCGTGAGCCTGGGGGGGACTAGGGGTAAACCAGATACGCAGTATTTT TRBD2 TRBJ2-3 TRBV9 -
CASSLQGNTEAFF TGTGCCAGCAGTTTACAGGGGAACACTGAAGCTTTCTTT - TRBJ1-1 TRBV12-3/TRBV12-4 -
CASSEATQGTEAFF TGTGCCAGCAGTGAAGCGACACAGGGTACTGAAGCTTTCTTT - TRBJ1-1 TRBV6-1 once
CSVGLYVARGIYGYTF TGCAGCGTTGGTCTATATGTGGCCAGGGGAATTTATGGCTACACCTTC - TRBJ1-2 TRBV29-1 -
CASKSTGTGNQPQHF TGTGCCAGCAAATCCACAGGGACAGGCAATCAGCCCCAGCATTTT TRBD1 TRBJ1-5 TRBV6-5 -
CASSMDRVLGPLGSGNTIYF TGTGCCAGTAGTATGGATAGGGTCCTCGGACCGCTTGGCTCGGGAAACACCATATATTTT - TRBJ1-3 TRBV19 -
CASSSRGRGRGQPQHF TGTGCCAGTAGTTCCCGCGGCAGGGGGCGAGGTCAGCCCCAGCATTTT TRBD1 TRBJ1-5 TRBV19 -
CASSLNTGFSRTGGQPQHF TGTGCCAGCAGCTTGAACACAGGTTTCTCTCGAACCGGGGGTCAGCCCCAGCATTTT - TRBJ1-5 TRBV5-5 few
CASSPQGGEKLFF TGTGCCAGCAGCCCCCAGGGGGGGGAAAAACTGTTTTTT TRBD1 TRBJ1-4 TRBV5-6 -
CASRRAGGKRADTQYF TGTGCCAGCAGACGCGCTGGGGGCAAGAGGGCAGATACGCAGTATTTT - TRBJ2-3 TRBV27 -
CATSRDFGGREQYF TGTGCCACCAGCAGAGATTTCGGGGGCCGGGAGCAGTACTTC - TRBJ2-7 TRBV15 -
CASSLRASSYEQYF TGTGCCAGCAGTTTGAGGGCTAGCTCCTACGAGCAGTACTTC - TRBJ2-7 TRBV28 once
CASSFSGQQDTQYF TGCGCCAGCAGCTTTTCGGGCCAGCAGGATACGCAGTATTTT - TRBJ2-3 TRBV5-1 -
CASSQDRGRGSLPGANVLTF TGTGCCAGCAGCCAAGATCGTGGCAGGGGTTCGCTCCCTGGGGCCAACGTCCTGACTTTC - TRBJ2-6 TRBV4-2 -
CASTSGNTIYF TGTGCCAGCACCTCGGGAAACACCATATATTTT - TRBJ1-3 TRBV5-4 -
CASRIGKGETQYF TGTGCCAGCAGGATCGGGAAGGGAGAGACCCAGTACTTC - TRBJ2-5 TRBV19 -
CASSLQPGFQETQYF TGTGCCAGCAGCTTACAACCAGGGTTCCAAGAGACCCAGTACTTC - TRBJ2-5 TRBV7-6 -
CASIGRQPPYEQYF TGTGCCAGTATTGGGAGGCAACCTCCCTACGAGCAGTACTTC - TRBJ2-7 TRBV19 -
CSATNTRDIQYF TGCAGCGCAACCAATACTCGAGACATTCAGTACTTC - TRBJ2-4 TRBV29-1 -
CASSLQLFRDTQYF TGTGCCAGCAGCTTACAACTCTTCAGAGATACGCAGTATTTT - TRBJ2-3 TRBV7-9 once
CASSPGGTGPETQYF TGTGCCAGCAGCCCTGGAGGGACAGGGCCAGAGACCCAGTACTTC TRBD1 TRBJ2-5 TRBV9 -
CASSYRQGHYEQYF TGTGCCAGCAGTTACAGACAGGGCCACTACGAGCAGTACTTC TRBD1 TRBJ2-7 TRBV6-5 -
CASSSQGMGYTF TGTGCCAGCAGTTCACAGGGGATGGGCTACACCTTC TRBD1 TRBJ1-2 TRBV27 -
CASRGGRLNTEAFF TGTGCCAGCAGAGGGGGAAGACTAAACACTGAAGCTTTCTTT - TRBJ1-1 TRBV27 -
CAWRNPSAGSEQFF TGTGCCTGGAGGAACCCAAGCGCGGGGAGCGAGCAGTTCTTC - TRBJ2-1 TRBV30 -
CASSLHRNQPQHF TGCGCCAGCAGCCTACACCGCAATCAGCCCCAGCATTTT - TRBJ1-5 TRBV4-1 -
CASSLTPGGEGYEQYF TGCGCCAGCAGCTTGACCCCAGGGGGCGAGGGTTACGAGCAGTACTTC TRBD1 TRBJ2-7 TRBV5-1 -